The following is a T cell receptor (beta chain) sequence with its context. It lacks a known antigen. No base quality information exists; no much larger clone differs at one position. Blood samples were collected up to 4 times in the first month after transplant and then at least monthly when available. The entry originates in a study of graft-versus-host responses after intestinal transplantation (dated by TCRdb to 2020 to 2023). As for the study more broadly: The transplants that recipients got were multivisceral, liver-intestinal, or isolated intestinal. All recipients received anti-thymocyte globulin induction followed by maintenance tacrolimus and steroids for two to four years. Graft-versus-host and host-versus-graft alloreactive T cell clones were tracked in the graft, circulation and bone marrow after intestinal transplantation using bulk TCR-beta CDR3 sequencing. Alloreactive clones were identified by sequencing pre-transplant mixed lymphocyte reaction products and comparing these products with unstimulated pre-transplant donor and recipient T cells. A cohort of about 25 intestinal transplant recipients, including one retransplant, was enrolled, and a few patients lacking pretransplant specimens were excluded. A peak of at least 4% donor T cells among recipient peripheral blood mononuclear cells was the definition used for donor T cell macrochimerism. Rather than being sequenced by the commercial service, samples from a few later patients were sequenced in-house on an Illumina MiSeq and processed with MiXCR. Findings and caveats that apply to the study as a whole: High GvH to HvG T cell clonal ratios were observed in the allografts of patients with donor T cell macrochimerism. The relatively low number and heterogeneity of intestinal transplant patients limited the conclusions. Early after transplant, peak levels of circulating GvH clones were associated with declines in HvG clones. GvH clones were found in recipient bone marrow, and some of the GvH clones appeared earlier in ileal mucosa or blood, which is consistent with an intestinal mucosal origin.

Libraries were constructed by the immunoSEQ multiplex PCR assay. High-throughput TCR-beta CDR3 sequencing of genomic DNA from most patients was performed by Adaptive Biotechnologies. Under the source paper's analysis protocol: TCR sequencing data for around 19 patients were retrieved from Adaptive's ImmunoSEQ software; three other patients were processed with MiXCR and VDJtools. CDR3 nucleotide sequences shared between donor and recipient were removed because the origin of such sequences could not be assigned. To be classed as alloreactive, a clone needed at least 2-fold expansion over unstimulated cells and a minimum CFSE-low frequency of 0.002% (template counts) or 0.001% (read counts). A clone was considered mappable if detected in the sequenced pre-transplant spleen, lymph node, or MLR CFSE-low populations of the donor or recipient. Cumulative frequency of alloreactive clones was calculated as a percentage of all sequences weighted by copy number. Entries here come from immuneACCESS through TCRdb and include only in-frame sequences with V and J called. Some clones fail to appear in such tables; in the studies checked, an unresolved V gene covers under half of the shortfall, and the cause of the remainder is unknown. V, J and clone size are those of that table, while D and trimming were read from the DNA. The sample table contains tens of thousands of clones; only one count was recorded for under 95% of them. The ten top clones hold roughly 5.5% of the sample.

This specimen consisted of PBMCs, obtained roughly 680 days after intestinal transplant. The TCR was taken from a human patient who received an intestinal transplant, so some T cells may come from the graft donor.

The CDR3 region: CASSPRDILNEQFF. Here is the DNA: TGTGCCAGCAGCCCCCGGGACATCCTTAATGAGCAGTTCTTC. The chain uses TRBV27 and TRBJ2-1; the D gene is perhaps TRBD1, from 6 matching bases. The germline V gene (reference sequence) provides CDR1 MNHEY and CDR2 SMNVEV. The CDR3 numbers 14 residues from cysteine through phenylalanine. CDR3 DNA is the only sequence kept; it has 42 bases, read in frame from the first base. V is reduced by 6 bases and J by 7 bases, leaving a spacing of 16 bases between them.